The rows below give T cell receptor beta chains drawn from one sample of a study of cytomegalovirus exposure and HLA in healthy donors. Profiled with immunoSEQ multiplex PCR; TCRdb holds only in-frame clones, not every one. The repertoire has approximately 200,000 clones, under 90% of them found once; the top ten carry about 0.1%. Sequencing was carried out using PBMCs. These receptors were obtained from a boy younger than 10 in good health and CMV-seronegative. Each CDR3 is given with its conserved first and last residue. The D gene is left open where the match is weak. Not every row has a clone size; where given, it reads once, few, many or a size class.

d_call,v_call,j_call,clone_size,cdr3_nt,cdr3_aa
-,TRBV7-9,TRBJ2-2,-,TGTGCCAGCAGCTTAAGGGGAACCGGGGAGCTGTTTTTT,CASSLRGTGELFF
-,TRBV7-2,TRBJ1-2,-,TGTGCCAGCAGCTTACCGGGGATTCCAGCTAACTATGGCTACACCTTC,CASSLPGIPANYGYTF
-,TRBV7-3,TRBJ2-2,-,TGTGCCAGCAGCTTAACTCAGGCCGGGGAGCTGTTTTTT,CASSLTQAGELFF
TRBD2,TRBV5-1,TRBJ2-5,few,TGCGCCAGCAGCTTGGGCGTCTTCTCCGCGGGGGGGGAGACCCAGTACTTC,CASSLGVFSAGGETQYF
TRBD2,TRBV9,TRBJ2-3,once,TGTGCCAGCAGCTTTCCCGGGACTAGCGGGGGGGAGGAAGTTACAGATACGCAGTATTTT,CASSFPGTSGGEEVTDTQYF
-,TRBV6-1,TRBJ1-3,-,TGTGCCAGCAGTGCGACAGGTTCCGATGGAAACACCATATATTTT,CASSATGSDGNTIYF
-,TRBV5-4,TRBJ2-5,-,TGTGCCAGCAGCATCGACATCCAAGAGACCCAGTACTTC,CASSIDIQETQYF
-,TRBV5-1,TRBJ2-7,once,TGCGCCAGCAGCCCGCGCCCCGGGACTTTAAAATTAAGCTCCTACGAGCAGTACTTC,CASSPRPGTLKLSSYEQYF
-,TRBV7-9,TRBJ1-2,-,TGTGCCAGCAGCCAGGCCGACAGGACGGGCTATGGCTACACCTTC,CASSQADRTGYGYTF
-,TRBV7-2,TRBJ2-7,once,TGTGCCAGCAGCTTATCCTACTCCTACGAGCAGTACTTC,CASSLSYSYEQYF